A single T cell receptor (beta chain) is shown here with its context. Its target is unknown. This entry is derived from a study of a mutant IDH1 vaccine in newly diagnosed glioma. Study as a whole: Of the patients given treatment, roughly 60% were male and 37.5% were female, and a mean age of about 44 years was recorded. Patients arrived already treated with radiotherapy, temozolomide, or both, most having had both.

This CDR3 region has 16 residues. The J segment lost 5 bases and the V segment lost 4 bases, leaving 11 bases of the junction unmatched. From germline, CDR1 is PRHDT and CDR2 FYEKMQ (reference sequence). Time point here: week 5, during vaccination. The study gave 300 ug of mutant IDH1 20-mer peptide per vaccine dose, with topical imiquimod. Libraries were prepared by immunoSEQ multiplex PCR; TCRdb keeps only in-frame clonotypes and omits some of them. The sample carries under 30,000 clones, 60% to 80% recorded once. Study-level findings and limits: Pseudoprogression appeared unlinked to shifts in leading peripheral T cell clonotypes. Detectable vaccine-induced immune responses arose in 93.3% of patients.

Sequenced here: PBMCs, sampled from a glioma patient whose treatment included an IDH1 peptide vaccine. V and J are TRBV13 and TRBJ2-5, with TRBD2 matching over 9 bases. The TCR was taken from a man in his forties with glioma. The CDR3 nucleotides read TGTGCCAGCAGCTCTACTAAGGTAGCGGGAGTGGAGACCCAGTACTTC. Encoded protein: CASSSTKVAGVETQYF.